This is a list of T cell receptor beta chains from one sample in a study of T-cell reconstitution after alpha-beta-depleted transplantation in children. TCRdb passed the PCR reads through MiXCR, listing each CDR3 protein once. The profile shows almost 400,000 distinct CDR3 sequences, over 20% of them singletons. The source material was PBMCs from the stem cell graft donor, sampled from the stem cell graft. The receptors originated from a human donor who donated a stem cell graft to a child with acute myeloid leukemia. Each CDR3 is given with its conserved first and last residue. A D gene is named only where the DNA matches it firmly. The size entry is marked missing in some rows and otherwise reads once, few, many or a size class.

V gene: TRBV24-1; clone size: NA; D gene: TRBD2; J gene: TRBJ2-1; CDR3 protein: CATSGGSYSNEQFF; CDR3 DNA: TGTGCCACCAGTGGCGGGAGTTACTCCAATGAGCAGTTCTTC
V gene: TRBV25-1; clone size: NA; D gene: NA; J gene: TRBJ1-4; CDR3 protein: CASSEWGGIEKLFF; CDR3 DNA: TGTGCCAGCAGTGAATGGGGAGGGATTGAAAAACTGTTTTTT
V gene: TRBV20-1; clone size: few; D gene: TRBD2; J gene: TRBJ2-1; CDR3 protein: CSARDGQLAGASYVLF; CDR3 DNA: TGCAGTGCTAGAGATGGCCAGCTAGCGGGAGCCTCCTATGTGCTCTTC
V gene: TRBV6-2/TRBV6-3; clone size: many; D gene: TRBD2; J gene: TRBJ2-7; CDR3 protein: CASSYLGTSGAYEQYF; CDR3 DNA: TGTGCCAGCAGTTACTTGGGGACTAGCGGGGCCTACGAGCAGTACTTC
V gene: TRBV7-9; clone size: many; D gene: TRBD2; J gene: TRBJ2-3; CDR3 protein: CASSYLAGPGDTQYF; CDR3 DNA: TGTGCCAGCAGCTACCTAGCGGGGCCCGGGGATACGCAGTATTTT
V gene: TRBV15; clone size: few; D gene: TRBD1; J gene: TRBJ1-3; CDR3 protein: CATRDRDNGGGNTIYF; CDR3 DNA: TGTGCCACCAGGGACAGGGATAATGGAGGAGGAAACACCATATATTTT
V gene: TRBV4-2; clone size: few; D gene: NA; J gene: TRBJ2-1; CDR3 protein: CASSQELALEQFF; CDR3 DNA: TGTGCCAGCAGCCAAGAACTAGCACTTGAGCAGTTCTTC
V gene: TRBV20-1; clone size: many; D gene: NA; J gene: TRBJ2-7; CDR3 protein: CSARDMGHEQYF; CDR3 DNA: TGCAGTGCTAGAGATATGGGACATGAGCAGTACTTC
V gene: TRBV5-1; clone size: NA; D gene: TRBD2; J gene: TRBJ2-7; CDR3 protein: CASSFLSVVRGGSYEQYF; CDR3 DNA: TGCGCCAGCAGCTTTCTCTCCGTGGTACGGGGGGGATCCTACGAGCAGTACTTC
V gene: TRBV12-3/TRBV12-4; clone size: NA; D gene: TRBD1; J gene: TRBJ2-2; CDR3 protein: CASSPTPGQGNTGELFF; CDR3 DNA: TGTGCCAGCAGTCCGACCCCGGGACAGGGGAACACCGGGGAGCTGTTTTTT
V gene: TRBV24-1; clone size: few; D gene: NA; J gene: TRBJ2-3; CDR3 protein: CATSDFYGLSSTDTQYF; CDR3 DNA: TGTGCCACCAGTGATTTTTATGGGCTATCGTCCACAGATACGCAGTATTTT
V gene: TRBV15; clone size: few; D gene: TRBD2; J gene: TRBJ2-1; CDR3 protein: CATSRDGGTGTRSEQFF; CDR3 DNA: TGTGCCACCAGCAGAGATGGCGGGACCGGGACTAGATCTGAGCAGTTCTTC
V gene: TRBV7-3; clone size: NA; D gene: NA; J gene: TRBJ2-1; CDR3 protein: CASSLTFYPNEQFF; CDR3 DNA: TGTGCCAGCAGCTTAACGTTCTACCCCAATGAGCAGTTCTTC
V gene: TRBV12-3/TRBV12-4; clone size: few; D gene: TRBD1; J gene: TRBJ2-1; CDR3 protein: CASSPMGQGNEQFF; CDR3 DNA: TGTGCCAGCAGTCCAATGGGACAGGGAAATGAGCAGTTCTTC
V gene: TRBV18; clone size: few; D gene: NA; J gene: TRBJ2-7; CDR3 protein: CASSPGAAYEQYF; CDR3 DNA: TGTGCCAGCTCACCAGGGGCGGCCTACGAGCAGTACTTC
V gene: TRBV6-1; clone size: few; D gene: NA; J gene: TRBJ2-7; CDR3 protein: CASKGPSYEQYF; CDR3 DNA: TGTGCCAGCAAGGGCCCCTCCTACGAGCAGTACTTC
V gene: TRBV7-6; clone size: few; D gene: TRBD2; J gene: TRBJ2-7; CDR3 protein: CASSLDHRPSGTREYEQYF; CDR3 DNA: TGTGCCAGCAGCTTAGATCATCGGCCTAGCGGGACCCGGGAGTACGAGCAGTACTTC